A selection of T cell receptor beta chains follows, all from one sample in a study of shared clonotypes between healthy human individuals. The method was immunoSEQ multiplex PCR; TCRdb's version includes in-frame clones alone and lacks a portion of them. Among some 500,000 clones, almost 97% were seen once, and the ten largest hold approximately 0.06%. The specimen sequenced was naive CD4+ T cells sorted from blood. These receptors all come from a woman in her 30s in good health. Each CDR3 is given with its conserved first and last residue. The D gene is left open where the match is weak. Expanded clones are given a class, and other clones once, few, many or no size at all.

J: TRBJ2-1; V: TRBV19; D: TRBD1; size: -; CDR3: CASSPGQGANEQFF; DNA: TGTGCCAGTAGCCCGGGACAGGGGGCCAATGAGCAGTTCTTC
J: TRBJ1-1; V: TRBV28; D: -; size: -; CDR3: CASSFSDFRTNTEAFF; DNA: TGTGCCAGCAGTTTTAGTGACTTCCGGACGAACACTGAAGCTTTCTTT
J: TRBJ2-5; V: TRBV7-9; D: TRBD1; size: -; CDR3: CASSGSGQGWETQYF; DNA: TGTGCCAGCAGCGGGAGCGGACAGGGTTGGGAGACCCAGTACTTC
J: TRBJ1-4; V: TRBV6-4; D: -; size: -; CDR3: CASRKTVQDEKLFF; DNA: TGTGCCAGCCGAAAGACAGTTCAGGATGAAAAACTGTTTTTT
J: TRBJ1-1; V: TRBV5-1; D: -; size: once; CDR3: CASSRGQGGLDTEAFF; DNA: TGCGCCAGCAGCCGGGGGCAGGGAGGGTTGGACACTGAAGCTTTCTTT
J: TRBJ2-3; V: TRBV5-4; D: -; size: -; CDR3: CASSLASAPDTQYF; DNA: TGTGCCAGCAGCTTGGCCTCCGCTCCAGATACGCAGTATTTT
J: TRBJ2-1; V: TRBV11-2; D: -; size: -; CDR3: CASSLRRSSYNEQFF; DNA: TGTGCCAGCAGCTTGCGGCGGAGCTCCTACAATGAGCAGTTCTTC
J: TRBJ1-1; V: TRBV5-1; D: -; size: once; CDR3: CASSLRVTGTEAFF; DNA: TGCGCCAGCAGCTTAAGGGTGACCGGGACTGAAGCTTTCTTT
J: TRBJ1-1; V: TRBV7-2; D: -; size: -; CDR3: CASSLVGGYGEAFF; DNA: TGTGCCAGCAGCTTAGTGGGGGGCTACGGTGAAGCTTTCTTT
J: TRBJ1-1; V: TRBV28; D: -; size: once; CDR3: CASSPGGVNTEAFF; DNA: TGTGCCAGCAGTCCCGGGGGGGTGAACACTGAAGCTTTCTTT
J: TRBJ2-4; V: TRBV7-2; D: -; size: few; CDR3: CASSLFLDIQYF; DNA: TGTGCCAGCAGCTTATTCCTAGACATTCAGTACTTC
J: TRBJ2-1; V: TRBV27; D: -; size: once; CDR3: CASSASAAYNEQFF; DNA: TGTGCCAGCAGTGCTAGCGCGGCCTACAATGAGCAGTTCTTC
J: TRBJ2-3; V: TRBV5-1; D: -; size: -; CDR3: CASSLNTGWADTQYF; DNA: TGCGCCAGCAGCTTGAATACGGGATGGGCAGATACGCAGTATTTT
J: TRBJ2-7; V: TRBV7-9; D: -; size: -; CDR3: CASSRGGGYYEQYF; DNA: TGTGCCAGCAGCCGAGGGGGAGGTTACTACGAGCAGTACTTC
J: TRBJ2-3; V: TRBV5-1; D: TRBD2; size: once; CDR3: CASSQTSGRVSDTQYF; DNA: TGCGCCAGCAGCCAGACTAGCGGGAGAGTGTCAGATACGCAGTATTTT
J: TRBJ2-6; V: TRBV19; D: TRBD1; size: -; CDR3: CASSEQGATGANVLTF; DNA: TGTGCCAGTAGTGAACAGGGGGCGACTGGGGCCAACGTCCTGACTTTC
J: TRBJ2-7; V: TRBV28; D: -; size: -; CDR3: CASSLLDRSYEQYF; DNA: TGTGCCAGCAGTTTACTGGACAGATCCTACGAGCAGTACTTC
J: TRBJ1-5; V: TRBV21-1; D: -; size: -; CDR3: CASSKGAGSNQPQHF; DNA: TGTGCCAGCAGCAAAGGCGCAGGTAGCAATCAGCCCCAGCATTTT
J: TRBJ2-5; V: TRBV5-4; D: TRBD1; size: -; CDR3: CASSLWQGVQETQYF; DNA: TGTGCCAGCAGCTTGTGGCAGGGGGTTCAAGAGACCCAGTACTTC
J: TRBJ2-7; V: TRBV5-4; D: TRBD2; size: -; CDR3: CASSLGVGTGTTVEQYF; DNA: TGTGCCAGCAGCTTAGGCGTCGGCACCGGGACTACCGTCGAGCAGTACTTC
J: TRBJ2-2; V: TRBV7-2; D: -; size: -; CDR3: CASSLVTNTGELFF; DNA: TGTGCCAGCAGCTTAGTAACAAACACCGGGGAGCTGTTTTTT
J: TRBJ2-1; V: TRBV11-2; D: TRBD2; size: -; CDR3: CASSLFRRAGGGNEQFF; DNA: TGTGCCAGCAGCCTTTTCCGGAGGGCCGGGGGGGGCAATGAGCAGTTCTTC
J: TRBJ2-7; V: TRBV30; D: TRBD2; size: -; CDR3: CAWSVRGSQAYEQYF; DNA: TGTGCCTGGAGTGTACGCGGGAGTCAAGCCTACGAGCAGTACTTC
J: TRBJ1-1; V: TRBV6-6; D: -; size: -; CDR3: CASSYSRGTEAFF; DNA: TGTGCCAGCAGTTACTCGAGGGGAACTGAAGCTTTCTTT
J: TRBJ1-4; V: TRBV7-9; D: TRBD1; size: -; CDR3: CASSLAPPTGAGEKLFF; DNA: TGTGCCAGCAGCTTAGCCCCACCGACAGGGGCTGGTGAAAAACTGTTTTTT
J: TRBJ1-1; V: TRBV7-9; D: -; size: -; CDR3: CASQGVSNTEAFF; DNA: TGTGCCAGTCAAGGGGTATCGAACACTGAAGCTTTCTTT
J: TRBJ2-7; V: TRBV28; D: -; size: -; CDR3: CASSSTSSGPYEQYF; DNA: TGTGCCAGCAGTTCAACCTCCTCGGGACCGTACGAGCAGTACTTC
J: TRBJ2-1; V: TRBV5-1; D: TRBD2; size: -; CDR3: CASSLAGSGRQNEQFF; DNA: TGCGCCAGCAGCTTGGCCGGTAGCGGGAGGCAGAATGAGCAGTTCTTC
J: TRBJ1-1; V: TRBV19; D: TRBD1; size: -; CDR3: CASGGQVPVAFF; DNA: TGTGCCAGTGGGGGACAGGTCCCGGTGGCTTTCTTT
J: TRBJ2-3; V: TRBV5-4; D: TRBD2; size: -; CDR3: CASSLGVGLASDTQYF; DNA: TGTGCCAGCAGCTTGGGGGTTGGACTAGCATCAGATACGCAGTATTTT
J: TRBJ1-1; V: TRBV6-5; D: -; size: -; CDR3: CASTGFGVEAFF; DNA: TGTGCCAGCACCGGATTCGGGGTGGAAGCTTTCTTT
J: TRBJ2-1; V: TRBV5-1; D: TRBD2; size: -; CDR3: CASSITSGNEQFF; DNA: TGCGCCAGCAGCATCACTAGCGGCAATGAGCAGTTCTTC
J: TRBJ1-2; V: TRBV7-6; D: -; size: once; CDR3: CASSLAPRGGYTF; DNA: TGTGCCAGCAGCTTAGCGCCGAGGGGCGGCTACACCTTC
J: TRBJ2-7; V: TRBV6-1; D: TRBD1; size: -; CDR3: CASSVLLGDRAMLGEQYF; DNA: TGTGCCAGCAGTGTCTTATTGGGGGACAGAGCGATGTTGGGTGAGCAGTACTTC
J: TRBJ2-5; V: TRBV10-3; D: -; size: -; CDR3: CAISDNLFQETQYF; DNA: TGTGCCATCAGTGATAATCTTTTCCAAGAGACCCAGTACTTC
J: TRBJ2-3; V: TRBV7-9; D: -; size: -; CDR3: CASSLAWGRDTQYF; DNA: TGTGCCAGCAGCTTAGCTTGGGGCAGAGATACGCAGTATTTT
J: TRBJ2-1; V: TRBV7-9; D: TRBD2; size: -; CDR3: CASSLLAGVYNEQFF; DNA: TGTGCCAGCAGCTTACTAGCGGGAGTCTACAATGAGCAGTTCTTC
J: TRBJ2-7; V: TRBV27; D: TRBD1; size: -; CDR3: CASSLYFLGQNYEQYF; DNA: TGTGCCAGCAGTTTATATTTCCTGGGACAGAACTACGAGCAGTACTTC
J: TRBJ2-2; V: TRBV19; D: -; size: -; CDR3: CASFHGTLHTGELFF; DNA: TGTGCCAGTTTCCACGGGACTCTACACACCGGGGAGCTGTTTTTT
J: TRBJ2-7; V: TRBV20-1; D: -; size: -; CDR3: CSARSDYEQYF; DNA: TGCAGTGCTAGATCTGACTACGAGCAGTACTTC
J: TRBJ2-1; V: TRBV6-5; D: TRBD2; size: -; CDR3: CASRERESSYNEQFF; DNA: TGTGCCAGCAGGGAGCGGGAGAGTTCCTACAATGAGCAGTTCTTC
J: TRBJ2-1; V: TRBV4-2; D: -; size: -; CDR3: CASSQERSFYNEQFF; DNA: TGTGCCAGCAGCCAAGAGCGGAGTTTCTACAATGAGCAGTTCTTC